What follows are 3 T cell receptor beta chains derived from one specimen sequenced in a study of T cells expressing NK-cell markers. Following a re-call of the 5' RACE reads, TCRdb has one entry per CDR3 protein and lacks DNA. This sample's clone table lists about 260,000 distinct CDR3 sequences. What was sequenced was blood T cells: a sorted CD56 or NKG2C T cell subset, CD4+ or CD8+ T cells, or bulk PBMC T cells (not recorded which). These receptors all come from a man younger than 35 in good health.

CDR3 protein: CASSHTTGINQPQHF. The chain uses TRBV12-3 or TRBV12-4 and TRBJ1-5; TCRdb lists TRBD1, though no DNA is available to test this call. The CDR3 is made up of 15 amino acids.

The V call is TRBV2, the J call TRBJ1-3. The germline V gene encodes CDR1 SNHLY and CDR2 FYNNEI. The CDR3 consists of 15 residues. CDR3 residues: CASSEAQGSGNTIYF.

The chain joins TRBV7-2 to TRBJ2-2; lacking DNA, the TRBD1 call made by TCRdb goes unchecked. Per the germline V gene, CDR1 is SGHTA and CDR2 is FQGNSA. The CDR3 sequence is 16 residues long. CDR3 sequence reads: CASSLADQGGTGELFF.